A selection of T cell receptor beta chains follows, all from one sample in a study of T cell responses to AZD1222 COVID-19 vaccine. Some clones are missing from TCRdb's copy, which holds only in-frame ones; the method was immunoSEQ multiplex PCR. This repertoire shows roughly 120,000 clones, 75% to 95% found once; its top ten account for 4.2%. The sample consisted of peripheral blood, taken 28 days after the second dose of the MenACWY control vaccine. The receptors were sampled from an adult who received the MenACWY meningococcal vaccine as a control. Each CDR3 is given with its conserved first and last residue. The D gene is left open where the match is weak. Clone size is given for some rows only: seen once, a few or many times, or a class if the clone is expanded.

size,V,D,J,CDR3,DNA
.,TRBV29-1,TRBD1,TRBJ2-5,CSVEPDRAETQYF,TGCAGCGTGGAACCGGACAGGGCCGAGACCCAGTACTTC
once,TRBV27,TRBD1,TRBJ2-3,CASSKQGATDTQYF,TGTGCCAGCAGCAAACAGGGGGCGACAGATACGCAGTATTTT
.,TRBV23-1,.,TRBJ1-5,CATREGEVNQPQHF,TGCGCCACCCGGGAGGGGGAGGTCAATCAGCCCCAGCATTTT
few,TRBV4-3,TRBD1,TRBJ2-2,CASSQGGGANTGELFF,TGCGCCAGCAGCCAAGGAGGGGGCGCGAACACCGGGGAGCTGTTTTTT
.,TRBV11-3,.,TRBJ2-2,CASSSGRITTNTGELFF,TGTGCCAGCAGCTCTGGACGGATCACAACGAACACCGGGGAGCTGTTTTTT
once,TRBV4-2,TRBD1,TRBJ1-2,CASSQDLQAPGQGNYGYTF,TGTGCCAGCAGCCAAGATCTTCAGGCCCCGGGACAGGGTAACTATGGCTACACCTTC
.,TRBV5-1,TRBD1,TRBJ2-1,CASSLYPGTGGFF,TGCGCCAGCAGCTTGTACCCCGGGACAGGTGGGTTCTTC
.,TRBV4-1,TRBD2,TRBJ2-5,CASSQDVLAGGRAETQYF,TGCGCCAGCAGCCAAGATGTCCTAGCGGGGGGGCGGGCAGAGACCCAGTACTTC
.,TRBV11-2,.,TRBJ1-1,CASSLKYEAFF,TGTGCCAGCAGCTTAAAGTATGAAGCTTTCTTT
.,TRBV2,TRBD1,TRBJ1-6,CASSSQGGTSPLHF,TGTGCCAGCAGCTCACAGGGGGGTACTTCACCCCTCCACTTT
once,TRBV30,TRBD1,TRBJ2-7,CAWRQGAHEQYF,TGTGCCTGGAGACAGGGGGCTCACGAGCAGTACTTC
.,TRBV28,TRBD1,TRBJ2-7,CASSLTIGTVPLGQYF,TGTGCCAGCAGTCTGACAATCGGGACAGTTCCCCTAGGGCAGTACTTC
.,TRBV5-1,TRBD1,TRBJ1-4,CASSKGTAGEGEKLFF,TGCGCCAGCAGCAAGGGGACAGCCGGGGAAGGTGAAAAACTGTTTTTT
.,TRBV6-2/TRBV6-3,TRBD1,TRBJ2-4,CASSYGTGRLAKNIQYF,TGTGCCAGCAGTTACGGGACAGGGCGCCTAGCCAAAAACATTCAGTACTTC
.,TRBV7-6,.,TRBJ2-2,CASSLDGSWGRELFF,TGTGCCAGCAGCTTAGACGGTAGCTGGGGAAGGGAGCTGTTTTTT
.,TRBV3-1/TRBV3-2,.,TRBJ1-6,CASSQDLEGALHF,TGTGCCAGCAGCCAAGATCTGGAGGGGGCCCTCCACTTT
.,TRBV5-4,.,TRBJ2-5,CASSLTGLQETQYF,TGTGCCAGCAGCTTGACAGGTCTCCAAGAGACCCAGTACTTC
.,TRBV10-1,TRBD1,TRBJ2-5,CASSEKGAKTQYF,TGCGCCAGCAGTGAGAAGGGGGCGAAGACCCAGTACTTC
.,TRBV5-1,TRBD2,TRBJ2-1,CASSSETSPSYNEQFF,TGCGCCAGCAGCTCCGAGACTAGCCCCTCCTACAATGAGCAGTTCTTC
.,TRBV11-2,.,TRBJ1-5,CASSPPPNQPQHF,TGTGCCAGCAGCCCACCCCCGAATCAGCCCCAGCATTTT
.,TRBV11-2,TRBD1,TRBJ2-1,CASSLRVQQGVQFF,TGTGCCAGCAGCTTACGGGTACAACAGGGGGTGCAGTTCTTC
.,TRBV7-7,TRBD1,TRBJ2-1,CASSHRTGVQYNEQFF,TGTGCCAGCAGCCACAGGACAGGAGTCCAATACAATGAGCAGTTCTTC
.,TRBV4-1,TRBD1,TRBJ2-7,CASSQDRGLGYEQYF,TGCGCCAGCAGCCAAGACAGGGGGCTAGGCTACGAGCAGTACTTC
.,TRBV5-1,.,TRBJ1-2,CASSLGWGSGGYTF,TGCGCCAGCAGCTTAGGATGGGGATCGGGTGGCTACACCTTC
.,TRBV12-3/TRBV12-4,.,TRBJ1-5,CASSLFGGQPQHF,TGTGCCAGCAGTTTATTTGGTGGTCAGCCCCAGCATTTT
.,TRBV18,TRBD1,TRBJ2-7,CASSPGTGAEQYF,TGTGCCAGCTCACCCGGGACAGGGGCCGAGCAGTACTTC
once,TRBV9,TRBD2,TRBJ2-1,CASSVGASGLYNEQFF,TGTGCCAGCAGCGTAGGGGCTAGCGGGCTATACAATGAGCAGTTCTTC
.,TRBV15,.,TRBJ1-4,CATSSWRANEKLFF,TGTGCCACCAGCAGCTGGCGGGCTAATGAAAAACTGTTTTTT
.,TRBV3-1/TRBV3-2,TRBD2,TRBJ2-6,CASSQEGTNSGANVLTF,TGTGCCAGCAGCCAAGAGGGGACTAACTCTGGGGCCAACGTCCTGACTTTC